This T cell receptor beta chain was found in a study of CD8 T cells in ankylosing spondylitis. This clonotype was seen a few times. The target antigen is unknown. At one end, the junction sequence differs from germline, possibly due to a read error. Whole-study results and caveats: Ankylosing spondylitis blood seemed to carry a telltale TCR beta motif made of several highly homologous variants. According to the report, clones linked to the disease were significantly enriched in matched synovial fluid samples taken from ankylosing spondylitis patients. Clones linked to disease, bearing a CD8+ phenotype, were relatively rare in peripheral blood. Earlier authors reported some of these motif variants in reactive arthritis synovial fluid and blood.

The CDR3 loop spans 8 amino acids. CDR1 is MNHEY, CDR2 SVGAGI, per germline. 5'-RACE, quantitative and with molecular barcodes, yielded the TCR beta libraries. TCRdb analysed the 5' RACE reads with MiXCR anew, one entry per CDR3 protein. The repertoire holds about 510,000 distinct CDR3 sequences, with about 5.2% as singletons. The sequencing sample was made of blood, either unsorted or a sorted T cell fraction (not recorded which). This receptor was obtained from a male donor with ankylosing spondylitis. V is TRBV6-5 and J is TRBJ2-1, with a weak D call TRBD1 (6 bases). The CDR3 here is CASSYRGF. DNA of the CDR3: TGTGCCAGCAGTTATAGGGGGTTC.